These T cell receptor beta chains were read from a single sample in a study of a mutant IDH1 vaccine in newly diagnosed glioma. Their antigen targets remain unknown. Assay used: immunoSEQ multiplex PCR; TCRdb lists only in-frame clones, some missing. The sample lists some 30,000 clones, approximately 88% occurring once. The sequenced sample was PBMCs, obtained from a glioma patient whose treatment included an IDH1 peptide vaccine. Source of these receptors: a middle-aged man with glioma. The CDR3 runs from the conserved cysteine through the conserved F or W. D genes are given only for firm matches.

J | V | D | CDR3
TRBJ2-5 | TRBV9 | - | CASSVDPAKETQYF
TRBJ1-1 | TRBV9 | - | CASSPEDTEAFF
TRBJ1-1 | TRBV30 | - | CAWSVRRDTEAFF
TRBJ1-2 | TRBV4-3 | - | CASSQDPAYGYTF
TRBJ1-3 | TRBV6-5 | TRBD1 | CASSYSDGQGGNTIYF
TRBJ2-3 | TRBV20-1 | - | CSTQLVDTQYF
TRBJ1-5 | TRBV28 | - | CATQPQRVGNQPQHF
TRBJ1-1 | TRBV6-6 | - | CASSYLETEAFF
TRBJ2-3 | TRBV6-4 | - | CASSDLAGTDTQYF
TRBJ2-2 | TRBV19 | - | CASSPFHRGRGTGELFF
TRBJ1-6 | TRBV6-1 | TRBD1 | CASTHTGEGSPLHF
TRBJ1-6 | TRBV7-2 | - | CASSLSNSPLHF
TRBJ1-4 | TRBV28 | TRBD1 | CASSLRGEKLFF
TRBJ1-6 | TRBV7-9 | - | CASSLKGGRSYNSPLHF
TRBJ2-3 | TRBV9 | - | CASTIGGDTDTQYF
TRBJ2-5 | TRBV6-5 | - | CASSSGRRETQYF
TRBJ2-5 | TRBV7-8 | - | CASSPRETQYF
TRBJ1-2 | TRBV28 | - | CASSSSAAGTRNYGYTF
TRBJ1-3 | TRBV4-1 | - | CASSQEASRVGNTIYF